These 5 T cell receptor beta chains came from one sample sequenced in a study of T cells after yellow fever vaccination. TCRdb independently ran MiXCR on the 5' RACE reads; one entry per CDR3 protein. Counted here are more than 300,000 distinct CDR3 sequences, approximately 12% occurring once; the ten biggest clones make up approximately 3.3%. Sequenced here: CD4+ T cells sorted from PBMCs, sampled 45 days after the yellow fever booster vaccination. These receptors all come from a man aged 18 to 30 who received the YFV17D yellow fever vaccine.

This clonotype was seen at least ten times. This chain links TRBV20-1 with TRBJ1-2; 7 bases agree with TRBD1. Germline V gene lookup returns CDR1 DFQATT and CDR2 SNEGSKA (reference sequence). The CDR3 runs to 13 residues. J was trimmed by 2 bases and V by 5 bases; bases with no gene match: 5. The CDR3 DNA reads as TGCAGTGCTGCGGACAGGAGCAACTATGGCTACACCTTC. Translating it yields CSAADRSNYGYTF.

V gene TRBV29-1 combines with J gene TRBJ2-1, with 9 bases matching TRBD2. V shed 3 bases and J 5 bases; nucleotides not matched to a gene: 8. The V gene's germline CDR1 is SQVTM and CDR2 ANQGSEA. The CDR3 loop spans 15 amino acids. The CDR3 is CSVEGPASGDNEQFF. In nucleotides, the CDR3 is TGCAGCGTTGAGGGTCCGGCTAGCGGGGACAATGAGCAGTTCTTC.

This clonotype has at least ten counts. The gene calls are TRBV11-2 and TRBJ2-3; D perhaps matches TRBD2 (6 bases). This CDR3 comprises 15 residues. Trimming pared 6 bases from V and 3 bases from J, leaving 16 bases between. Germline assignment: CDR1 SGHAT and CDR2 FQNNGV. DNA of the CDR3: TGTGCCAGCAGAAAAGCCTTGGGGGGTACAGATACGCAGTATTTT. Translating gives CASRKALGGTDTQYF.

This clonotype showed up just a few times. The CDR3 coding sequence is TGTGCCAGCAGCCCCAGGGAGGGGAGGCCAGATACGCAGTATTTT. Residues: CASSPREGRPDTQYF. The chain carries TRBV9 and TRBJ2-3; the match to TRBD2 covers 7 bases. The germline gives CDR1 SGDLS, CDR2 YYNGEE. V dropped 4 bases and J dropped 4; count of bases not matched to a gene: 9. The length of the CDR3 is 15 residues.

CDR3 sequence: CASSTKAWNEQFF. The CDR3 nucleotides read TGTGCCAGCAGCACCAAGGCTTGGAATGAGCAGTTCTTC. This chain connects TRBV7-3 to TRBJ2-1; no reliable D call. CDR1 is SGHTA, CDR2 FQGTGA, per germline. V lost 5 bases to trimming and J lost 7 bases, with 12 bases between them. This CDR3 comprises 13 residues.